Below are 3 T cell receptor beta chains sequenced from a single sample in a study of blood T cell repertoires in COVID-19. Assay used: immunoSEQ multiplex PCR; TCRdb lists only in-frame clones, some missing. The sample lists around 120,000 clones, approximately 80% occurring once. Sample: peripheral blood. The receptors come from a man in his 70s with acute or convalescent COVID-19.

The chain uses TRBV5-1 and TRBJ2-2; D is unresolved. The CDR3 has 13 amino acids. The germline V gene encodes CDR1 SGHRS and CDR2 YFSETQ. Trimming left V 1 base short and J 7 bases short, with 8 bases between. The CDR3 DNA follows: TGCGCCAGCAGCTTGTACTTCGGCGGGGAGCTGTTTTTT. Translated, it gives CASSLYFGGELFF.

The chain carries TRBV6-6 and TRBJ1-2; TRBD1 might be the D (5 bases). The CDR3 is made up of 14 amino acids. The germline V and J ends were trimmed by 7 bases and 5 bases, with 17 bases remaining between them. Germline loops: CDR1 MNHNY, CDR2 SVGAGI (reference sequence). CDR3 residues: CASKVRAGQYGYTF. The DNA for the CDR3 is TGTGCCAGCAAGGTCCGCGCGGGGCAGTATGGCTACACCTTC.

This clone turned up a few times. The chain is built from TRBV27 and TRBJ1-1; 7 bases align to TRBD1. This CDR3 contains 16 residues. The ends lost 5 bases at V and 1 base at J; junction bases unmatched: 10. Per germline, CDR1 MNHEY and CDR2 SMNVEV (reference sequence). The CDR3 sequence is CASSPLYRGTNTEAFF. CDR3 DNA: TGTGCCAGCAGTCCACTTTACAGGGGCACGAACACTGAAGCTTTCTTT.